The next 12 T cell receptor beta chains were all read from a single sample in a study of OX40 agonist ivuxolimab in advanced cancers. Data came from immunoSEQ multiplex PCR; TCRdb stores just in-frame clones and leaves some out. The sample holds 30,000 to 45,000 clones, about 88% seen once. This material consisted of CD4+ or CD8+ T cells sorted from blood, taken in a trial of the OX40 agonist ivuxolimab. The receptors originated from an adult with an advanced solid tumor such as melanoma, head and neck, liver or kidney cancer.

The V call is TRBV6-5, the J call TRBJ2-7, with no clear D. Trimming pared 0 bases from V and 2 bases from J, leaving 8 bases between. Germline CDR1 reads MNHEY; CDR2 reads SVGAGI. The CDR3 runs 14 residues. The DNA for the CDR3 is TGTGCCAGCAGTTACTCGGCAGCAACCTACGAGCAGTACTTC. Translating gives CASSYSAATYEQYF.

V and J are TRBV13 and TRBJ1-5; the D gene is possibly TRBD1 (6 bases). V lost 5 bases to trimming and J lost 3 bases, with 14 bases between them. The CDR3 sequence is 15 residues long. Germline V lookup: CDR1 PRHDT, CDR2 FYEKMQ (reference sequence). As DNA, the CDR3 is TGTGCCAGCAGCGCCCGAGGGGGGAACAATCAGCCCCAGCATTTT. Protein sequence: CASSARGGNNQPQHF. Full variable domain (remainder filled in from reference TRBV13 and TRBJ1-5): AAGVIQSPRHLIKEKRETATLKCYPIPRHDTVYWYQQGPGQDPQFLISFYEKMQSDKGSIPDRFSAQQFSDYHSELNMSSLELGDSALYFCASSARGGNNQPQHFGDGTRLSIL.

The chain combines TRBV10-3 with TRBJ2-3, with D unresolved. The CDR3 runs 11 residues. Germline lookup yields CDR1 ENHRY and CDR2 SYGVKD. Trimming cost V 2 bases and J 3 bases, with 0 bases left between them. In DNA form, the CDR3 reads TGTGCCATCAGTGAGACAGATACGCAGTATTTT. Amino acid sequence: CAISETDTQYF.

This chain joins TRBV29-1 and TRBJ2-1, with a weak D call TRBD1 (5 bases). In germline, CDR1 is SQVTM, CDR2 ANQGSEA. The CDR3 is made up of 14 amino acids. Trimming stripped 3 bases from V and 4 bases from J, with 13 bases between. DNA for the CDR3: TGCAGCGTTGACAGGCCAGGGTATTACAATGAGCAGTTCTTC. Translated, it gives CSVDRPGYYNEQFF.

The CDR3 protein is CASSKRVRTDTQYF. The CDR3 DNA sequence: TGTGCCAGCAGCAAAAGGGTGAGAACAGATACGCAGTATTTT. V is TRBV21-1 and J is TRBJ2-3. TRBV21-1 is labeled a pseudogene. The CDR3 covers 14 residues.

The CDR3 sequence is CASSLGQNYGYTF. The CDR3 nucleotides are TGTGCCAGCAGCCTAGGCCAAAACTATGGCTACACCTTC. The J gene is TRBJ1-2, the V gene TRBV7-2; D ambiguous. The CDR3 has 13 amino acids. The ends were cut back, 5 bases at V and 2 bases at J, with 9 bases in the middle. CDR1 SGHTA and CDR2 FQGNSA come from the germline V gene.

The chain employs TRBV15 and TRBJ2-4; D possibly corresponds to TRBD2 (8 bases). This CDR3 is 20 amino acids long. With 6 bases removed from V and 2 bases from J, the gap between germline ends came to 29 bases. The germline gives CDR1 LNHNV, CDR2 YYDKDF (reference sequence). The CDR3 here is CATSSPTGKLADDSKNIQYF. The CDR3 bases are TGTGCCACCAGTAGTCCGACAGGGAAACTAGCGGATGACTCCAAAAACATTCAGTACTTC.

The chain employs TRBV9 and TRBJ2-2, with TRBD2 matching 13 bases. CDR3 length: 17 amino acids. Germline trimming cut 4 bases from V and 7 bases from J; bases unmatched to any gene: 10. In germline, CDR1 is SGDLS, CDR2 YYNGEE. The CDR3 protein is CASSPRTSGSWGGELFF. For the CDR3, the DNA is TGTGCCAGCAGCCCGAGGACTAGCGGGAGTTGGGGCGGGGAGCTGTTTTTT.

This chain connects TRBV5-4 to TRBJ2-2, with no clear D. V was shortened by 4 bases and J by 6 bases, with 7 bases between the two germline ends. Looked up from germline, CDR1 is SGHNT and CDR2 is YYREEE (reference sequence). This CDR3 is built from 12 residues. The CDR3, as DNA: TGTGCCAGCAGCCTAATCCCCGGGGAGCTGTTTTTT. The encoded protein is CASSLIPGELFF.

The chain links TRBV7-2 to TRBJ2-3; 9 bases map to TRBD2. CDR1 is SGHTA and CDR2 is FQGNSA in the germline V gene. The CDR3 length is 15 residues. Germline trimming cut 2 bases from V and 1 base from J; bases unmatched to any gene: 1. The CDR3 DNA sequence: TGTGCCAGCAGCTTAATAGCGGGAGGCACAGATACGCAGTATTTT. This encodes CASSLIAGGTDTQYF.

The CDR3 loop reads CASSPDRGDYEQYF. The CDR3 DNA follows: TGTGCCAGCAGCCCTGACAGGGGGGATTACGAGCAGTACTTC. The gene calls are TRBV6-4 and TRBJ2-7; 9 bases map to TRBD1. The length of the CDR3 is 14 residues. Germline trimming cut 6 bases from V and 4 bases from J; bases unmatched to any gene: 7. Germline CDR1 and CDR2: MRHNA and SNTAGT.

The chain links TRBV2 to TRBJ2-3; 10 bases map to TRBD2. This CDR3 comprises 17 residues. CDR1 is SNHLY, CDR2 FYNNEI, per germline. V lost 6 bases and J lost 5; bases outside the gene matches: 14. The CDR3 loop is CASRSIAGGFPGDTQYF. The CDR3 nucleotides read TGTGCCAGCAGATCGATAGCGGGAGGCTTTCCGGGAGATACGCAGTATTTT.